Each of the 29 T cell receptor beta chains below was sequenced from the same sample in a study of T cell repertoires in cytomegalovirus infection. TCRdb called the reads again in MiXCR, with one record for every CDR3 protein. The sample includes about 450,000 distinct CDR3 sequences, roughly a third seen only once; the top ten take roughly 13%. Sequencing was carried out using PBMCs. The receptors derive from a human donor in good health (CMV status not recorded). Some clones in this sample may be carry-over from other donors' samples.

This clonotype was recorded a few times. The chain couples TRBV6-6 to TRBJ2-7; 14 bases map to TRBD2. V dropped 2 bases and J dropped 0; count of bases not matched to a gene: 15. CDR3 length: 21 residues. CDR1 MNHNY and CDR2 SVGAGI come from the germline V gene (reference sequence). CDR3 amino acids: CASSYGVTGLAGGSSSYEQYF. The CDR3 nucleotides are TGTGCCAGCAGTTACGGGGTAACTGGACTAGCGGGGGGCTCGAGCTCCTACGAGCAGTACTTC.

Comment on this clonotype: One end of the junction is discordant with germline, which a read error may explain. The CDR3 DNA follows: TGTGACAGCAGTTTGGGCGGAAAACTGTTTTTT. Amino acids: CDSSLGGKLFF. The V gene is TRBV27, the J gene TRBJ1-4; D gene ambiguous. The CDR3 totals 11 residues. CDR1 MNHEY and CDR2 SMNVEV come from the germline V gene (reference sequence).

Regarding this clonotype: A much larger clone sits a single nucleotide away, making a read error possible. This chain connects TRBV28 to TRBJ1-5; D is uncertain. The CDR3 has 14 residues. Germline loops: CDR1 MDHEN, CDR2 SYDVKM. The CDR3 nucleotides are TGTGCCCGCAGTATAGGGTTCGGCAATCAGCCCCAGCATTTT. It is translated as CARSIGFGNQPQHF.

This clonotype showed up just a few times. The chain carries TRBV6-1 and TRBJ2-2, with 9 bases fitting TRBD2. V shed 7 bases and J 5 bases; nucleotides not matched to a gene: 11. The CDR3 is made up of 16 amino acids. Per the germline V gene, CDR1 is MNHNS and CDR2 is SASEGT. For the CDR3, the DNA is TGTGCCAGCATTGAGGTAGCGGGGGTTCTTACCGGGGAGCTGTTTTTT. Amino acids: CASIEVAGVLTGELFF.

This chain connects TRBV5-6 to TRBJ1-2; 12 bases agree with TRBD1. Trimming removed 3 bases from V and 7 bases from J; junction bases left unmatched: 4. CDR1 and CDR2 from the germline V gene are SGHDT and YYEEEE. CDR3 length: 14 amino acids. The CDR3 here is CASSSGTGGVGYTF. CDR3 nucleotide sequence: TGTGCCAGCAGCTCCGGGACAGGGGGCGTTGGCTACACCTTC.

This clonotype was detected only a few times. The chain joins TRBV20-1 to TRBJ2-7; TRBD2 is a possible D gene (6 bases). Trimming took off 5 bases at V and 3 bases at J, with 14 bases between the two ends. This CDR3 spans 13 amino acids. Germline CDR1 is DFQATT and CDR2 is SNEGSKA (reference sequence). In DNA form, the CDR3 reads TGCAGTGCTCCGCAGGCCGGGAGCTACGAGCAGTACTTC. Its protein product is CSAPQAGSYEQYF.

Here the CDR3 reads CSASRGGSGNEKLFF. Written as DNA, the CDR3 is TGCAGTGCTAGCAGGGGCGGGTCTGGTAATGAAAAACTGTTTTTT. V and J are TRBV20-1 and TRBJ1-4, with D possibly TRBD1 on 6 matching bases. The CDR3 spans 15 residues. Germline loops: CDR1 DFQATT, CDR2 SNEGSKA (reference sequence). Trimming took off 3 bases at V and 4 bases at J, with 15 bases between the two ends.

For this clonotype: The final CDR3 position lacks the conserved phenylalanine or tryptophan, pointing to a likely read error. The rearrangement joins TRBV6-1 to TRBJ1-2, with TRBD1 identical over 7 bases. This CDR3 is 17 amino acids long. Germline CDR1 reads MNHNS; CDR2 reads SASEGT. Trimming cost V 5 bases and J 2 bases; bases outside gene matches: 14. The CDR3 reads CASSSKGQAEENYGYTL. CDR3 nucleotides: TGTGCCAGCAGTTCCAAAGGACAGGCTGAAGAAAACTATGGCTACACCTTA.

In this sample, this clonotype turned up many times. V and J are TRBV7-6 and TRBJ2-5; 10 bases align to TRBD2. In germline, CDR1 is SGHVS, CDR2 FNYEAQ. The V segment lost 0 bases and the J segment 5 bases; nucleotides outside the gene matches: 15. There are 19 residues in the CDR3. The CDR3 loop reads CASSLAPFSGGIAPETQYF. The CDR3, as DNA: TGTGCCAGCAGCTTAGCGCCGTTTAGCGGGGGGATTGCTCCGGAGACCCAGTACTTC.

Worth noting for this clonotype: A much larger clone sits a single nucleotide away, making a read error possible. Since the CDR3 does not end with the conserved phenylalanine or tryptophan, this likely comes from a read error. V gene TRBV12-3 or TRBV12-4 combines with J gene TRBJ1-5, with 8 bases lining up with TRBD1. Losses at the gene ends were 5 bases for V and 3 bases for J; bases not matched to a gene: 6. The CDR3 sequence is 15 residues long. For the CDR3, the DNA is TGTGCCAGCAGTGGACAGGGACGGTCCAATCAGCCCCAGCATGTT. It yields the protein CASSGQGRSNQPQHV.

CDR3 region: CASTLSENTEAFF. CDR3 nucleotides: TGTGCCAGCACCCTATCCGAGAACACTGAAGCTTTCTTT. This sequence joins TRBV6-5 and TRBJ1-1; D not certain. The CDR3 is made up of 13 amino acids. Germline CDR1 and CDR2: MNHEY and SVGAGI. V dropped 7 bases and J dropped 1 base, with 10 bases sitting between them.

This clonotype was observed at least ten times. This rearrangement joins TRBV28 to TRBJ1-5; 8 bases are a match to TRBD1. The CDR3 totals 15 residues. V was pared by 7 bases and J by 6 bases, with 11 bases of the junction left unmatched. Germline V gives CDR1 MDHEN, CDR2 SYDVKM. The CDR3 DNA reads TGTGCCAGCACCGGGCCAGGGGGCTTTGGTCAGCCCCAGCATTTT. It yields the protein CASTGPGGFGQPQHF.

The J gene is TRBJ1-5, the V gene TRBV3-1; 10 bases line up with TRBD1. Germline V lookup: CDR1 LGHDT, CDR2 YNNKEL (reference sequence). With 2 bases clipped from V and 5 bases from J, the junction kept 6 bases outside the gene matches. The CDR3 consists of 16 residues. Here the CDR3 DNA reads TGTGCCAGCAGCCAACGGAGGACAGGGGGTCATCAGCCCCAGCATTTT. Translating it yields CASSQRRTGGHQPQHF.

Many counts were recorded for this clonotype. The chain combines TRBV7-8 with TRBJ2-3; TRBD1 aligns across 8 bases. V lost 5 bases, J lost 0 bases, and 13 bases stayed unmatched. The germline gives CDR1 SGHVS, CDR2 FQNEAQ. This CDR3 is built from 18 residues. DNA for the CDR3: TGTGCCAGCAGCCGCGCTGGGACAGGTTTGACTAGCACAGATACGCAGTATTTT. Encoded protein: CASSRAGTGLTSTDTQYF.

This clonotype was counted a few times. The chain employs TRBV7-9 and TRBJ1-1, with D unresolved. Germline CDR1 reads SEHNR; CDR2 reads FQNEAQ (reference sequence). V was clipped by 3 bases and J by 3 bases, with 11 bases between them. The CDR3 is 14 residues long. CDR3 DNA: TGTGCCAGCAGCTTCGCGCCTGCGGACACTGAAGCTTTCTTT. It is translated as CASSFAPADTEAFF.

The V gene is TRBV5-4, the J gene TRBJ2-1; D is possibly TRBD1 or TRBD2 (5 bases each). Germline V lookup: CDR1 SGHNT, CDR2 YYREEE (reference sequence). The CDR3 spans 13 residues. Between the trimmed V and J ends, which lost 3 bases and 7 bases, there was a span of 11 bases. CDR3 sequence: CASSWGMDNEQFF. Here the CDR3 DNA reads TGTGCCAGCAGCTGGGGGATGGATAATGAGCAGTTCTTC.

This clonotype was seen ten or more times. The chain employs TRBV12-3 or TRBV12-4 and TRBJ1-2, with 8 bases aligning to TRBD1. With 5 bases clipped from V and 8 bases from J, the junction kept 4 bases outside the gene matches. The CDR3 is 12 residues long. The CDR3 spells CASSLQGGGYTF. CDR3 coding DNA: TGTGCCAGCAGTCTACAGGGGGGGGGCTACACCTTC.

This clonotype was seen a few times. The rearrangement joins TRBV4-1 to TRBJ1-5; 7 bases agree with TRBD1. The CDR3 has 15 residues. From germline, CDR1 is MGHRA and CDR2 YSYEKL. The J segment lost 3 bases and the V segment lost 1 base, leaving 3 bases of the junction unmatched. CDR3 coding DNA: TGCGCCAGCAGCCAAGCCGGGACAGTCAATCAGCCCCAGCATTTT. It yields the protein CASSQAGTVNQPQHF.

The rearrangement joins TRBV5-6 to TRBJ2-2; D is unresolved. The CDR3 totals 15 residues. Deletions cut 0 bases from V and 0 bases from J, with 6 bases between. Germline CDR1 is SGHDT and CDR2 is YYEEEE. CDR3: CASSLELANTGELFF. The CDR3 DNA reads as TGTGCCAGCAGCTTGGAACTTGCGAACACCGGGGAGCTGTTTTTT.

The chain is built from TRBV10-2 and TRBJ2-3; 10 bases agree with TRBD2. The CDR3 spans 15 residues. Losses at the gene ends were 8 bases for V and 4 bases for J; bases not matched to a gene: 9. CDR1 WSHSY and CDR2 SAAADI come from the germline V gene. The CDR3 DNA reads TGCGCCAGCTTGCGAGCGGGGGGGTCCGCAGATACGCAGTATTTT. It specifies CASLRAGGSADTQYF.

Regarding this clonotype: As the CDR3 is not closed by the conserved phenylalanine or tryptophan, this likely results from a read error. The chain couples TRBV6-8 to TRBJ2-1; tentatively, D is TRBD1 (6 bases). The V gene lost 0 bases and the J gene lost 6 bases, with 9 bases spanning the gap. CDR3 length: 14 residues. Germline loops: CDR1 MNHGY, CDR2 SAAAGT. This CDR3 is CASSYSLGANEQFC. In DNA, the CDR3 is TGTGCCAGCAGTTACTCGTTGGGGGCCAATGAGCAGTTCTGC.

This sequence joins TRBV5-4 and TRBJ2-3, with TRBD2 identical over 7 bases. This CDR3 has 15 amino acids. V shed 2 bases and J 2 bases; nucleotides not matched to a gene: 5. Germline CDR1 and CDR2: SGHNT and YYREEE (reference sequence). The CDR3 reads CASSFKRDITDTQYF. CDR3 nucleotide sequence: TGTGCCAGCAGCTTTAAGCGGGATATCACAGATACGCAGTATTTT.

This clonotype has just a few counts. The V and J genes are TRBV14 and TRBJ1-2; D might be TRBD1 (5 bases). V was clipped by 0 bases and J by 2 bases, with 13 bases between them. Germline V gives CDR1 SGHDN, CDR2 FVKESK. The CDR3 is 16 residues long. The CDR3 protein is CASSQDRVGRNYGYTF. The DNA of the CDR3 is TGTGCCAGCAGCCAAGACAGGGTGGGAAGAAACTATGGCTACACCTTC.

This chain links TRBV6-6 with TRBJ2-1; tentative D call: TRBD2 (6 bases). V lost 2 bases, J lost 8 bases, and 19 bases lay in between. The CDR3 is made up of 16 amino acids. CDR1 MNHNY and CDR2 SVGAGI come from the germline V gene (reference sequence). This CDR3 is CASSYPHSSVGDEQFF. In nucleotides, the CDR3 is TGTGCCAGCAGTTACCCCCACTCTAGCGTGGGGGATGAGCAGTTCTTC.

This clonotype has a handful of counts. The CDR3 bases are TGTGCCAGTAGGGTGGGTGGGGCAGCGAACACCGGGGAGCTGTTTTTT. Translation: CASRVGGAANTGELFF. The chain recombines TRBV19 with TRBJ2-2; possibly TRBD1 for D (5 bases). Trimming left V 6 bases short and J 0 bases short, with 14 bases between. This CDR3 is built from 16 residues. Looked up from germline, CDR1 is LNHDA and CDR2 is SQIVND (reference sequence). The whole variable domain, filled in from reference TRBV19 and TRBJ2-2, reads DGGITQSPKYLFRKEGQNVTLSCEQNLNHDAMYWYRQDPGQGLRLIYYSQIVNDFQKGDIAEGYSVSREKKESFPLTVTSAQKNPTAFYLCASRVGGAANTGELFFGEGSRLTVL.

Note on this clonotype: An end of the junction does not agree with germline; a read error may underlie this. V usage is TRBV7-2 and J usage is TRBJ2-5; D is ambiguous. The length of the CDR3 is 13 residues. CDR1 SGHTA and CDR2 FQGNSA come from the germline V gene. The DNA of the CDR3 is TGTGCCAGCAGCTTAGCGCACGTGGAGACCCCGTACTTC. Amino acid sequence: CASSLAHVETPYF.

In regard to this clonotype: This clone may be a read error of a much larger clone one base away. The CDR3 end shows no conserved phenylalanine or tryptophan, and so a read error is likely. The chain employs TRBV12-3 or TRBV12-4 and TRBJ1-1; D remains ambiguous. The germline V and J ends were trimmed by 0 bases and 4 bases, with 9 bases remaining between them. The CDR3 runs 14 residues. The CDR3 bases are TGTGCCAGCAGTTTAGCCCCTGGCGGCACTGAAGCTTTCTGT. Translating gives CASSLAPGGTEAFC.

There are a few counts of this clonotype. The CDR3: CASSHLTATGELFF. CDR3 coding DNA: TGTGCCAGCAGCCACCTGACAGCTACCGGGGAGCTGTTTTTT. The chain couples TRBV7-2 to TRBJ2-2; TRBD1 is a possible D gene (5 bases). The CDR3 has 14 amino acids. The germline V gene has CDR1 SGHTA and CDR2 FQGNSA. The V end lost 5 bases, the J end lost 5 bases, and 12 bases lay between the germline ends.

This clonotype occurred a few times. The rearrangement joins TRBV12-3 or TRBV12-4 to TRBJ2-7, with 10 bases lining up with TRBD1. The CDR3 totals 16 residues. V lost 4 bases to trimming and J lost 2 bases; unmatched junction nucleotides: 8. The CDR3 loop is CASSSADRGTTYEQYF. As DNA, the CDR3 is TGTGCCAGCAGTTCCGCGGACAGGGGGACGACCTACGAGCAGTACTTC.